The 10 T cell receptor beta chains below all came from one sample that was sequenced in a study of blood T cell repertoires in COVID-19. Assay used: immunoSEQ multiplex PCR; TCRdb lists only in-frame clones, some missing. The sample records about 200,000 clones, around nine tenths being singletons. Source material: peripheral blood. Receptor source: a man aged 55-75 years with acute or convalescent COVID-19.

This chain uses TRBV10-2 with TRBJ1-6, with 7 bases that match TRBD1. Germline lookup yields CDR1 WSHSY and CDR2 SAAADI. The CDR3 covers 13 residues. With V trimmed by 6 bases and J by 7 bases, 3 bases remained unmatched. For the CDR3, the DNA is TGCGCCAGCAGAAGGGACAGAAATTCACCCCTCCACTTT. Its translation: CASRRDRNSPLHF.

V and J are TRBV7-9 and TRBJ2-7; D is perhaps TRBD1 (6 bases). The CDR3 is 13 amino acids. CDR1 and CDR2 from the germline V gene are SEHNR and FQNEAQ (reference sequence). The ends were cut back, 6 bases at V and 3 bases at J, with 12 bases in the middle. The CDR3 spells CASSQGLLYEQYF. The CDR3 DNA reads TGTGCCAGCAGTCAGGGGTTACTCTACGAGCAGTACTTC.

In DNA, the CDR3 is TGTGCCAGCAGTACCAGGACAGGGGCCTACAATGAGCAGTTCTTC. Protein product: CASSTRTGAYNEQFF. This chain joins TRBV28 and TRBJ2-1; 9 positions agree with TRBD1. From germline, CDR1 is MDHEN and CDR2 SYDVKM. The CDR3 is 15 amino acids. V dropped 5 bases and J dropped 2; count of bases not matched to a gene: 4.

The chain is built from TRBV12-5 and TRBJ2-7; weak D call: TRBD2 (5 bases). The V gene lost 5 bases and the J gene lost 5 bases, with 10 bases spanning the gap. The CDR3 length is 12 residues. CDR1 is LGHNT, CDR2 FRNRAP, per germline. CDR3 region: CASGADGNEQYF. CDR3 DNA: TGTGCTAGTGGTGCGGACGGGAACGAGCAGTACTTC. Supplemented by reference TRBV12-5 and TRBJ2-7, the full variable domain reads DARVTQTPRHKVTEMGQEVTMRCQPILGHNTVFWYRQTMMQGLELLAYFRNRAPLDDSGMPKDRFSAEMPDATLATLKIQPSEPRDSAVYFCASGADGNEQYFGPGTRLTVT.

The V and J genes are TRBV5-4 and TRBJ2-3; 14 positions agree with TRBD2. CDR3 size: 17 residues. V was pared by 0 bases and J by 5 bases, with 5 bases of the junction left unmatched. From germline, CDR1 is SGHNT and CDR2 YYREEE (reference sequence). CDR3 in amino acids: CASSLGLAGGRGDTQYF. The CDR3 nucleotides are TGTGCCAGCAGCTTGGGACTAGCGGGGGGGCGAGGAGATACGCAGTATTTT.

The V gene is TRBV5-4, the J gene TRBJ2-1; D is ambiguous. Germline V lookup: CDR1 SGHNT, CDR2 YYREEE (reference sequence). The CDR3 has 15 residues. Deletions cut 4 bases from V and 1 base from J, with 12 bases between. The CDR3 region is CASSPPSSSYNEQFF. The CDR3 DNA is TGTGCCAGCAGCCCCCCTAGTAGTTCCTACAATGAGCAGTTCTTC.

This chain links TRBV3-1 (or the pseudogene TRBV3-2) with TRBJ1-2; D uncertain. The germline V gene has CDR1 LGHDT and CDR2 YNNKEL (reference sequence). The CDR3 is made up of 15 amino acids. Trimming cost V 3 bases and J 6 bases, with 17 bases left between them. This chain's CDR3 is CASSHNTGRQDGYTF. The CDR3, as DNA: TGTGCCAGCAGCCACAATACCGGCAGGCAGGATGGCTACACCTTC.

V and J are TRBV6-2 or TRBV6-3 and TRBJ1-2; D is ambiguous. The V end was cut by 0 bases, the J end by 0 bases, with 8 bases between. The CDR3 length is 15 residues. Germline V lookup: CDR1 MNHEY, CDR2 SVGEGT. This CDR3 reads CASSYSVNSNYGYTF. CDR3 DNA: TGTGCCAGCAGTTACTCAGTGAACTCTAACTATGGCTACACCTTC.

This clone is a singleton in its sample. In this CDR3 the conserved last residue, phenylalanine or tryptophan, is missing, so a read error is likely. The CDR3 DNA reads TGTGCCAGCACCGTCCTACTAAATAGCAATCAGCCCCAGCATCTT. This translates into CASTVLLNSNQPQHL. The chain recombines TRBV6-5 with TRBJ1-5; D is unresolved. CDR3 length: 15 amino acids. Germline V gene data show CDR1 as MNHEY and CDR2 as SVGAGI. The V and J ends lost 7 bases and 0 bases respectively, with 13 bases between them.

The table lists this clone with a few counts. V and J are TRBV18 and TRBJ1-6; 8 nucleotides line up with TRBD1. Trimming cost V 3 bases and J 7 bases; bases outside gene matches: 5. Looked up from germline, CDR1 is KGHSH and CDR2 is LQKENI. CDR3 length equals 15 residues. As DNA, the CDR3 is TGTGCCAGCTCACCGGGACAGGCGAGCAATTCACCCCTCCACTTT. Translating gives CASSPGQASNSPLHF.